The next 6 T cell receptor beta chains were all read from a single sample in a study of identical twins. TCRdb independently ran MiXCR on the 5' RACE reads; one entry per CDR3 protein. This sample has some 1,700,000 distinct CDR3 sequences, with more than 30% found just once. The material sequenced was cord blood. These receptors came from a newborn girl in good health.

The V call is TRBV4-1, the J call TRBJ1-6; 9 positions agree with TRBD1. Per the germline V gene, CDR1 is MGHRA and CDR2 is YSYEKL. The CDR3 contains 17 residues. With 0 bases clipped from V and 9 bases from J, the junction kept 9 bases outside the gene matches. The chain's CDR3 is CASSQDVWTGESSPLHF. Here the CDR3 DNA reads TGCGCCAGCAGCCAAGATGTTTGGACAGGGGAGAGTTCACCCCTCCACTTT.

This clonotype was counted once. V and J are TRBV5-1 and TRBJ2-6, with D unclear. Germline CDR1 SGHRS, CDR2 YFSETQ. The CDR3 extends over 15 amino acids. Trimming pared 3 bases from V and 2 bases from J, leaving 9 bases between. CDR3: CASSSRIPGANVLTF. The CDR3, as DNA: TGCGCCAGCAGCTCACGGATTCCTGGGGCCAACGTCCTGACTTTC.

This clonotype was recorded a few times. The chain is built from TRBV12-3 or TRBV12-4 and TRBJ1-4; D gene ambiguous. The ends were cut back, 1 base at V and 8 bases at J, with 11 bases in the middle. This CDR3 has 14 residues. In nucleotides, the CDR3 is TGTGCCAGCAGTTTAGGTGGAGTGATCGAAAAACTGTTTTTT. Translation gives CASSLGGVIEKLFF.

The V call is TRBV18, the J call TRBJ2-4; TRBD1 matches 8 bases. The J call may be wrong; the DNA end is better matched by TRBJ2-5. This CDR3 has 15 amino acids. Germline assignment: CDR1 KGHSH and CDR2 LQKENI. This CDR3 reads CASSPRQGSQETQYF. The CDR3 bases are TGTGCCAGCTCACCAAGACAGGGGTCCCAAGAGACCCAGTACTTC.

This clonotype was counted between two and nine times. The genes are TRBV20-1 and TRBJ2-1; tentative D call: TRBD2 (5 bases). The length of the CDR3 is 15 residues. V lost 0 bases, J lost 8 bases, and 17 bases lay in between. Germline loops: CDR1 DFQATT, CDR2 SNEGSKA (reference sequence). The CDR3 spells CSARDWLADPYEQFF. The CDR3 region has the DNA TGCAGTGCTAGAGATTGGCTAGCTGACCCCTATGAGCAGTTCTTC.

This sequence joins TRBV20-1 and TRBJ2-7; no reliable D call. V lost 3 bases, J lost 4 bases, and 7 bases lay in between. The CDR3 sequence is 11 residues long. The germline V gene encodes CDR1 DFQATT and CDR2 SNEGSKA (reference sequence). The CDR3 loop reads CSARARYEQYF. The CDR3 DNA follows: TGCAGTGCTAGGGCGCGATACGAGCAGTACTTC.